This T cell receptor (beta chain) was recovered during a study of shared T cell receptors in the human thymus. The CDR3 is 17 residues long. Losses at the gene ends were 1 base for V and 3 bases for J; bases not matched to a gene: 9. Per germline, CDR1 SGHDT and CDR2 YYEEEE. Clones were read by immunoSEQ multiplex PCR, and TCRdb kept only the in-frame ones, dropping some. The profile shows hundreds of thousands of clones, approximately 95% of them singletons. This clone was counted once. This chain connects TRBV5-6 to TRBJ1-4, with 7 bases identical to TRBD1. Specimen: thymocytes. The receptor was isolated from a human donor. Here the CDR3 reads CASSLFQGGRPNEKLFF. Here the CDR3 DNA reads TGTGCCAGCAGCTTGTTTCAGGGGGGCCGACCTAATGAAAAACTGTTTTTT.